The 23 T cell receptor beta chains given below trace back to one sample, sequenced in a study of T cell responses to AZD1222 COVID-19 vaccine. Method: immunoSEQ multiplex PCR; TCRdb's copy keeps in-frame clones and lacks some. The sample holds about 94,000 clones, 90% seen once. This specimen consisted of peripheral blood, obtained on day 0 of AZD1222 vaccination. These receptors all stem from an adult in good health.

The CDR3 nucleotides read TGCGCCAGCAGCCTGGGGACTAGCGGGGGGAGCACAGATACGCAGTATTTT. Translating gives CASSLGTSGGSTDTQYF. V and J are TRBV5-1 and TRBJ2-3, with TRBD2 matching 15 bases. This CDR3 region has 17 residues. Unmatched junction bases numbered 3, after V lost 4 bases and J lost 0 bases. Germline loops: CDR1 SGHRS, CDR2 YFSETQ.

The chain carries TRBV10-3 and TRBJ1-2; tentative D call: TRBD1 (5 bases). Trimming left V 10 bases short and J 3 bases short, with 15 bases between. The CDR3 covers 13 residues. Germline CDR1 is ENHRY and CDR2 is SYGVKD. The CDR3 nucleotides are TGTGCCACAACCCTAGGGGATTACTATGGCTACACCTTC. Translating it yields CATTLGDYYGYTF.

The chain links TRBV7-2 to TRBJ1-1; TRBD1 is a possible D gene (6 bases). The V and J ends lost 2 bases and 4 bases respectively, with 11 bases between them. This CDR3 contains 14 residues. Germline V gene lookup returns CDR1 SGHTA and CDR2 FQGNSA. The CDR3: CASSLTGGGTEAFF. Here the CDR3 DNA reads TGTGCCAGCAGCTTAACGGGGGGCGGCACTGAAGCTTTCTTT.

Comment on this clone: The sample carries other DNA sequences with the same CDR3. This rearrangement joins TRBV2 to TRBJ1-5; D might be TRBD1 (5 bases). The V gene lost 2 bases and the J gene lost 6 bases, with 8 bases spanning the gap. Germline V gene lookup returns CDR1 SNHLY and CDR2 FYNNEI. The CDR3 spans 13 residues. CDR3 sequence reads: CASSEQGGQPQHF. Written as DNA, the CDR3 is TGTGCCAGCAGTGAACAGGGTGGTCAGCCCCAGCATTTT.

The chain uses TRBV27 and TRBJ1-6; tentatively, D is TRBD1 (6 bases). Germline V gene sequence: CDR1 MNHEY, CDR2 SMNVEV (reference sequence). Trimming shortened V by 5 bases and J by 10 bases, and 9 bases separated the two germline ends. The CDR3 has 12 amino acids. In nucleotides, the CDR3 is TGTGCCAGCAGTATACAGGGATCACCCCTCCACTTT. It codes for CASSIQGSPLHF.

This clone was seen just once. The chain joins TRBV2 to TRBJ2-3; 12 bases align to TRBD1. CDR1 is SNHLY and CDR2 is FYNNEI in the germline V gene. Trimming cost V 7 bases and J 5 bases; bases outside gene matches: 7. The CDR3 extends over 15 amino acids. The CDR3 nucleotides are TGTGCCAGCATCAGGGACAGGGGGCGAGGAGATACGCAGTATTTT. Protein sequence: CASIRDRGRGDTQYF. The full variable domain, in which reference TRBV2 and TRBJ2-3 provide the parts outside the CDR3, is EPEVTQTPSHQVTQMGQEVILRCVPISNHLYFYWYRQILGQKVEFLVSFYNNEISEKSEIFDDQFSVERPDGSNFTLKIRSTKLEDSAMYFCASIRDRGRGDTQYFGPGTRLTVL.

The J gene is TRBJ1-4, the V gene TRBV9; TRBD1 matches 9 bases. This CDR3 comprises 15 residues. After removal of 4 bases from V and 4 bases from J, the junction contained 5 bases not matched to a gene. CDR1 and CDR2 from the germline V gene are SGDLS and YYNGEE. In DNA, the CDR3 is TGTGCCAGCAGCCAGGGGGACAGGGATAATGAAAAACTGTTTTTT. Translating it yields CASSQGDRDNEKLFF.

The genes are TRBV2 and TRBJ1-6; D is undetermined. V was clipped by 8 bases and J by 5 bases, with 7 bases between them. Germline V lookup: CDR1 SNHLY, CDR2 FYNNEI. CDR3 length: 12 amino acids. The CDR3 here is CASSGNNSPLHF. The CDR3 region has the DNA TGTGCCAGCTCCGGGAATAATTCACCCCTCCACTTT.

This clone has a handful of counts. The genes are TRBV5-1 and TRBJ1-6; 8 positions agree with TRBD1. This CDR3 region has 16 residues. J gave up 10 bases and V 2 bases, and 11 bases lay outside the gene matches. Germline values: CDR1 SGHRS, CDR2 YFSETQ. The CDR3: CASSFQGQGGRSPLHF. The CDR3 DNA sequence: TGCGCCAGCAGCTTCCAAGGACAGGGCGGAAGGTCACCCCTCCACTTT.

This clone came up once. V and J are TRBV18 and TRBJ1-1; D is possibly TRBD1 (5 bases). This CDR3 contains 15 residues. V was cut by 5 bases and J by 5 bases, with 18 bases left in between. Germline V CDR1 and CDR2: KGHSH, LQKENI. DNA for the CDR3: TGTGCCAGCTCAGCAACCAGTCAGGGTACTACTGAAGCTTTCTTT. It codes for CASSATSQGTTEAFF.

The chain employs TRBV3-1 (or the pseudogene TRBV3-2) and TRBJ1-2, with D perhaps TRBD1 (5 bases). This CDR3 comprises 12 residues. Germline V lookup: CDR1 LGHDT, CDR2 YNNKEL (reference sequence). Deletions cut 4 bases from V and 8 bases from J, with 11 bases between. Here the CDR3 reads CASSLRVGGYTF. The CDR3 bases are TGTGCCAGCAGCCTCAGGGTTGGCGGCTACACCTTC.

The CDR3: CPQQGCYNEQFF. DNA for the CDR3: TGCCCTCAACAGGGATGCTACAATGAGCAGTTCTTC. The V gene is TRBV29-1, the J gene TRBJ2-1; TRBD1 might be the D (6 bases). This CDR3 contains 12 residues. Germline V lookup: CDR1 SQVTM, CDR2 ANQGSEA.

The chain links TRBV2 to TRBJ2-7; no clear D. The CDR3 is 15 residues long. The V gene's germline CDR1 is SNHLY and CDR2 FYNNEI. V lost 0 bases and J 2 bases, leaving 11 bases between the germline ends. CDR3: CASSEARLFPYEQYF. CDR3 DNA: TGTGCCAGCAGTGAAGCGCGGTTGTTCCCCTACGAGCAGTACTTC. Based on the CDR3 plus reference TRBV2 and TRBJ2-7, the full variable domain is EPEVTQTPSHQVTQMGQEVILRCVPISNHLYFYWYRQILGQKVEFLVSFYNNEISEKSEIFDDQFSVERPDGSNFTLKIRSTKLEDSAMYFCASSEARLFPYEQYFGPGTRLTVT.

J is TRBJ1-1 and V is TRBV7-2; D ambiguous. In germline, CDR1 is SGHTA, CDR2 FQGNSA. V dropped 1 base and J dropped 1 base, with 13 bases sitting between them. The CDR3 length is 16 residues. This CDR3 reads CASSLDAGRPNTEAFF. CDR3 sequence (DNA): TGTGCCAGCAGCTTAGACGCGGGCAGACCGAACACTGAAGCTTTCTTT.

The chain recombines TRBV27 with TRBJ1-5, with D perhaps TRBD1 (6 bases). The V gene's germline CDR1 is MNHEY and CDR2 SMNVEV (reference sequence). V lost 10 bases and J 5 bases, leaving 18 bases between the germline ends. The CDR3 spans 14 residues. The CDR3 is CANPPGDMHQPQHF. CDR3 in DNA: TGTGCCAACCCACCCGGGGACATGCATCAGCCCCAGCATTTT.

J is TRBJ2-1 and V is TRBV7-9; D remains ambiguous. CDR3 size: 14 residues. V was trimmed by 5 bases and J by 5 bases, leaving 13 bases between them. Germline CDR1 reads SEHNR; CDR2 reads FQNEAQ (reference sequence). The CDR3 DNA sequence: TGTGCCAGCAGCCGCCCACGCTATAACAATGAGCAGTTCTTC. Encoded protein: CASSRPRYNNEQFF.

To note about this clone: Within the sample, other DNA sequences also encode this same CDR3. The rearrangement joins TRBV11-3 to TRBJ1-1; D not resolved. Germline V gene lookup returns CDR1 SGHNT and CDR2 YENEEA. Trimming stripped 5 bases from V and 1 base from J, with 8 bases between. This CDR3 comprises 13 residues. CDR3 nucleotides: TGTGCCAGCAGCCTTACACGGAACACTGAAGCTTTCTTT. This sequence encodes CASSLTRNTEAFF. Based on the CDR3 plus reference TRBV11-3 and TRBJ1-1, the full variable domain is EAGVVQSPRYKIIEKKQPVAFWCNPISGHNTLYWYLQNLGQGPELLIRYENEEAVDDSQLPKDRFSAERLKGVDSTLKIQPAELGDSAVYLCASSLTRNTEAFFGQGTRLTVV.

This chain uses TRBV5-4 with TRBJ2-3; the D is unclear. V gave up 3 bases and J gave up 0 bases, with 8 bases separating them. The germline CDR1 and CDR2 sequences are SGHNT and YYREEE (reference sequence). The CDR3 runs 14 residues. CDR3 DNA: TGTGCCAGCAGCTCGGCTAGGAGCACAGATACGCAGTATTTT. This codes for CASSSARSTDTQYF.

This clone was found once. V gene TRBV6-5 combines with J gene TRBJ2-3, with D possibly matching TRBD2 (6 bases). Trimming removed 0 bases at V and 6 bases at J, with 13 bases between. CDR1 is MNHEY and CDR2 is SVGAGI in the germline V gene. This CDR3 is built from 15 residues. The CDR3 spells CASSYSSGVGDTQYF. In nucleotides, the CDR3 is TGTGCCAGCAGTTACTCGTCGGGGGTTGGTGATACGCAGTATTTT.

The table lists this clone with a few counts. The rearrangement joins TRBV7-2 to TRBJ2-7; D call uncertain. Looked up from germline, CDR1 is SGHTA and CDR2 is FQGNSA. Trimming removed 0 bases at V and 3 bases at J, with 6 bases between. The CDR3 length is 13 residues. CDR3 region: CASSLADFYEQYF. For the CDR3, the DNA is TGTGCCAGCAGCTTAGCAGATTTCTACGAGCAGTACTTC.

The chain is built from TRBV7-6 and TRBJ1-6, with D possibly being TRBD1 (5 bases). V lost 2 bases, J lost 9 bases, and 14 bases lay in between. The CDR3 is 15 amino acids. The germline CDR1 and CDR2 sequences are SGHVS and FNYEAQ. This chain's CDR3 is CASSLRPRVGSPLHF. The CDR3 DNA reads as TGTGCCAGCAGCTTAAGGCCCAGGGTAGGTTCACCCCTCCACTTT.

The chain links TRBV5-1 to TRBJ1-5; perhaps TRBD1 as D (6 bases). Germline V gene sequence: CDR1 SGHRS, CDR2 YFSETQ. The germline V and J ends were trimmed by 4 bases and 0 bases, with 11 bases remaining between them. The CDR3 consists of 15 residues. The CDR3 loop reads CASSPGQHSNQPQHF. CDR3 sequence (DNA): TGCGCCAGCAGCCCTGGACAGCATAGCAATCAGCCCCAGCATTTT.

This sequence joins TRBV2 and TRBJ2-1; 10 positions agree with TRBD2. Germline assignment: CDR1 SNHLY and CDR2 FYNNEI. V dropped 6 bases and J dropped 9; count of bases not matched to a gene: 8. This CDR3 has 14 residues. CDR3 bases: TGTGCCAGCAGGCCGAGCGGGGGGGCCTTTGAGCAGTTCTTC. Translation gives CASRPSGGAFEQFF.